This T cell receptor (beta chain) was identified in a study of blood T cell repertoires in COVID-19. Study as a whole: The United States, Italy and Spain were the sources of the acute and convalescent COVID-19 samples. Sources were T cells, B-cell-depleted T cells, or PBMCs; the material itself was cDNA or gDNA.

The table lists this clone with a few counts. The V end was cut by 4 bases, the J end by 2 bases, with 15 bases between. The CDR3 has 16 residues. In germline, CDR1 is MNHNS, CDR2 SASEGT. Source study methods: For nucleated cells, counts were estimated from reference gene primer amplification. This table comes from immunoSEQ multiplex PCR, and its TCRdb copy is limited to in-frame clones, with some not included. V, J and clone size were drawn from that table, and D and trimming were deduced from the DNA. The data hold around 95,000 clones, with 90% to 95% observed a single time. The sequenced material came from peripheral blood. The receptor comes from a man over 45 with active COVID-19. This sequence joins TRBV6-1 and TRBJ2-1; possible D gene TRBD2, 5 bases. The CDR3 loop is CASSAASGGTYNEQFF. CDR3 in DNA: TGTGCCAGCAGTGCTGCCTCCGGAGGAACCTACAATGAGCAGTTCTTC.